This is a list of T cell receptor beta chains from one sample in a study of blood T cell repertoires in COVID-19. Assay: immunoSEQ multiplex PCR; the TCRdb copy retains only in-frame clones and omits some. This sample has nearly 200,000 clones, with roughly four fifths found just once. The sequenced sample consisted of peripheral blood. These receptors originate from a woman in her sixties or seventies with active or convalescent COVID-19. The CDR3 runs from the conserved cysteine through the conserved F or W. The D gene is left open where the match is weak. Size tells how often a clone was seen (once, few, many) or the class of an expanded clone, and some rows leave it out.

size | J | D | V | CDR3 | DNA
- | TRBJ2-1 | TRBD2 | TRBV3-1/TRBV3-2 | CASSQDGRERNEQFF | TGTGCCAGCAGCCAAGATGGGCGGGAGCGCAATGAGCAGTTCTTC
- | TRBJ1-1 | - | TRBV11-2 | CASSSDGSEAFF | TGTGCCAGCAGCTCTGACGGGTCTGAAGCTTTCTTT
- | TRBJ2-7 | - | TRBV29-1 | CSTQTGYEQYF | TGCAGCACTCAGACAGGCTACGAGCAGTACTTC
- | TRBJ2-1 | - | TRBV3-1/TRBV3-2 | CASSLRNEQFF | TGTGCCAGCAGCCTCCGCAATGAGCAGTTCTTC
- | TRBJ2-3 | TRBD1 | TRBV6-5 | CASSRQGAHTDTQYF | TGTGCCAGCAGCCGACAGGGGGCGCATACAGATACGCAGTATTTT
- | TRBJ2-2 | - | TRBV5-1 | CASSWQGTGELFF | TGCGCCAGCAGCTGGCAGGGGACCGGGGAGCTGTTTTTT
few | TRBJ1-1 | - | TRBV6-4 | CASSVNRNTEAFF | TGTGCCAGCAGTGTCAACAGGAACACTGAAGCTTTCTTT
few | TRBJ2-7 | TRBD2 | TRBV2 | CASSETPGTSGASYEQYF | TGTGCCAGCAGTGAGACCCCGGGGACTAGCGGGGCCTCCTACGAGCAGTACTTC
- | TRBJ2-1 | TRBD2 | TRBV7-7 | CASSRNLAGVGNEQFF | TGTGCCAGCAGCCGTAACCTAGCGGGAGTAGGCAATGAGCAGTTCTTC
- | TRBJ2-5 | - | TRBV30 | CAWSVHRSQETQYF | TGTGCCTGGAGTGTACACCGTTCTCAAGAGACCCAGTACTTC
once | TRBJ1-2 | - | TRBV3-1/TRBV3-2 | CASSQVLQRRHLGYGYTF | TGTGCCAGCAGCCAAGTTCTACAGCGGCGTCACCTTGGATATGGCTACACCTTC
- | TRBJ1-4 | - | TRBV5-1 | CASSERGSTNEKLFF | TGCGCCAGCAGTGAACGCGGGTCAACTAATGAAAAACTGTTTTTT
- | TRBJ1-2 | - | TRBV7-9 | CAASRDYGYTF | TGTGCCGCCTCCCGGGACTATGGCTACACCTTC
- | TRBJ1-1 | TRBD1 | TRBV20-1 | CSASSPGQGGGTEAFF | TGCAGTGCTAGTAGCCCGGGACAGGGGGGAGGGACTGAAGCTTTCTTT
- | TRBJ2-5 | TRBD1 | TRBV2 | CASSFDRGETQYF | TGTGCCAGCAGCTTCGACAGGGGAGAGACCCAGTACTTC
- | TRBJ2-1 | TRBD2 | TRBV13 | CASSSGEGLAGYEQFF | TGTGCCAGCAGCTCTGGGGAGGGGCTAGCGGGATATGAGCAGTTCTTC
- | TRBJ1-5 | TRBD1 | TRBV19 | CASSLPGQGHQPQHF | TGTGCCAGTAGTCTCCCGGGACAGGGTCATCAGCCCCAGCATTTT
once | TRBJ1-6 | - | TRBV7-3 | CASSLNPGSPLHF | TGTGCCAGCAGCTTAAATCCCGGTTCACCCCTCCACTTT
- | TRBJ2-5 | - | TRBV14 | CASSQRRGTLGTQYF | TGTGCCAGCAGCCAGCGTAGGGGGACATTGGGGACCCAGTACTTC
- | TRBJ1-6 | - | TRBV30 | CAWSAGKTGASSYNSPLHF | TGTGCCTGGAGCGCCGGGAAGACAGGTGCTAGCTCCTATAATTCACCCCTCCACTTT
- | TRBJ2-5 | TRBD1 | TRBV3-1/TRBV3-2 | CASSPYGQGSRETQYF | TGTGCCAGCAGCCCCTATGGACAGGGGTCAAGAGAGACCCAGTACTTC
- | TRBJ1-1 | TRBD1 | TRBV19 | CASSEQGAEAFF | TGTGCCAGTAGCGAACAGGGGGCTGAAGCTTTCTTT
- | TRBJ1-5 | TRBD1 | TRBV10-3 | CAISESGGVSQPQHF | TGTGCCATCAGTGAGTCAGGGGGCGTGAGTCAGCCCCAGCATTTT
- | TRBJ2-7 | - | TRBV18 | CASSPPSVSDEQYF | TGTGCCAGCTCACCACCAAGCGTCTCCGACGAGCAGTACTTC
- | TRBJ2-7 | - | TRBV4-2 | CASSHLTGIYEQYF | TGTGCCAGCAGCCATCTTACAGGGATCTACGAGCAGTACTTC
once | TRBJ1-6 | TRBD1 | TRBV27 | CASSTGETYNSPLHF | TGCGCCAGCAGTACAGGGGAGACCTATAATTCACCCCTCCACTTT
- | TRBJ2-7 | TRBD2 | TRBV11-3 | CASSPRLAGAHEQYF | TGTGCCAGCAGCCCTCGACTAGCGGGAGCCCACGAGCAGTACTTC